Below are 9 T cell receptor beta chains sequenced from a single sample in a study of blood T cells in healthy people across ages. Then a second PCR, running roughly 7 to 11 cycles, was carried out with a sample-barcoded 5' primer and a J-beta primer mix. TCRdb re-derived calls from the 5' RACE reads in MiXCR, one entry per CDR3 protein. The data hold some 790,000 distinct CDR3 sequences, with under 35% observed a single time. The sequenced sample consisted of blood. The receptors come from a woman over 75 in good health.

This clonotype was counted many times. This chain uses TRBV15 with TRBJ1-6; 11 bases line up with TRBD1. Germline V gene sequence: CDR1 LNHNV, CDR2 YYDKDF (reference sequence). V lost 5 bases to trimming and J lost 8 bases; unmatched junction nucleotides: 8. This CDR3 spans 16 amino acids. The CDR3 region is CATSPAGGQGDSPLHF. CDR3 bases: TGTGCCACCAGCCCGGCGGGGGGACAGGGGGATTCACCCCTCCACTTT.

The chain has TRBV28 and TRBJ2-7, with 8 bases identical to TRBD2. TRBJ2-5 explains the end of the DNA better; the J call may be wrong. The CDR3 runs 16 residues. CDR1 and CDR2 from the germline V gene are MDHEN and SYDVKM. CDR3 sequence reads: CASSLSGLAPSETQYF. CDR3 in DNA: TGTGCCAGCAGTTTGAGTGGACTAGCCCCATCGGAGACCCAGTACTTC.

This clonotype has a count of ten or more. The chain is built from TRBV6-5 and TRBJ2-5, with 7 bases fitting TRBD1. The junction had 6 bases not matched to a gene; V was cut back by 6 bases and J by 5 bases. This CDR3 comprises 13 residues. Looked up from germline, CDR1 is MNHEY and CDR2 is SVGAGI. CDR3 DNA: TGTGCCAGCAGAAAGACAGGGACGGAGACCCAGTACTTC. This translates into CASRKTGTETQYF.

This clonotype was counted between two and nine times. A much larger clone is a single base away; this may be a read error. The CDR3 region is CASRYPGLANEQFF. The DNA for the CDR3 is TGTGCCAGCAGGTACCCGGGGCTAGCGAATGAGCAGTTCTTC. The chain links TRBV6-6 to TRBJ2-1; maybe TRBD2 (6 bases). The CDR3 is 14 amino acids. The germline CDR1 and CDR2 sequences are MNHNY and SVGAGI (reference sequence). The ends were cut back, 6 bases at V and 7 bases at J, with 16 bases in the middle.

At least ten counts were recorded for this clonotype. This chain links TRBV5-5 with TRBJ2-1; 8 bases fit TRBD2. Germline-derived CDR1 and CDR2 are SGHKS and YYEKEE (reference sequence). The CDR3 length is 15 residues. The trim removed 5 bases at V and 0 bases at J, leaving 4 bases unmatched. In DNA form, the CDR3 reads TGTGCCAGCAGTTTAGCGGGGAACTCCTACAATGAGCAGTTCTTC. This translates into CASSLAGNSYNEQFF. Together with reference TRBV5-5 and TRBJ2-1, the CDR3 gives the full variable domain: DAGVTQSPTHLIKTRGQQVTLRCSPISGHKSVSWYQQVLGQGPQFIFQYYEKEERGRGNFPDRFSARQFPNYSSELNVNALLLGDSALYLCASSLAGNSYNEQFFGPGTRLTVL.

Of note for this clonotype: A single base separates this from a much larger clone, so it may be a read error. The rearrangement joins TRBV20-1 to TRBJ2-1; 9 positions agree with TRBD1. The CDR3 is made up of 15 amino acids. The V and J ends lost 2 bases and 8 bases, in that order; junction bases with no gene match: 10. The germline gives CDR1 DFQATT, CDR2 SNEGSKA (reference sequence). Written as DNA, the CDR3 is TGCAGTGCTAGAAGGGACAGGGTTCTTCTGGATGAGCAGTTCTTC. This sequence encodes CSARRDRVLLDEQFF.

This clonotype was recorded many times. This chain joins TRBV20-1 and TRBJ2-4; 7 bases line up with TRBD2. The CDR3 is 15 amino acids. With 6 bases clipped from V and 5 bases from J, the junction kept 13 bases outside the gene matches. Per germline, CDR1 DFQATT and CDR2 SNEGSKA (reference sequence). In DNA, the CDR3 is TGCAGTGCCCAAGATAGTCTTGGACTAGAAAACATTCAGTACTTC. It specifies CSAQDSLGLENIQYF.

In its sample, this clonotype was seen many times. The chain links TRBV11-2 to TRBJ2-1; 13 bases fit TRBD2. The CDR3 spans 16 residues. Germline values: CDR1 SGHAT, CDR2 FQNNGV. V trimming: 4 bases; J trimming: 7 bases; junction bases outside the gene matches: 7. For the CDR3, the DNA is TGTGCCAGCAGCTCACTAGCGGGGGGGCTTGCAAATGAGCAGTTCTTC. Its translation is CASSSLAGGLANEQFF.

The chain is built from TRBV6-2 or TRBV6-3 and TRBJ2-1, with 13 bases matching TRBD2. V trimming: 2 bases; J trimming: 10 bases; junction bases outside the gene matches: 2. The CDR3 is 14 amino acids. CDR1 and CDR2 from the germline V gene are MNHEY and SVGEGT. The CDR3 sequence: CASSYGTSGIEQFF. CDR3 in DNA: TGTGCCAGCAGTTACGGGACTAGCGGGATAGAGCAGTTCTTC.